This T cell receptor (beta chain) comes out of a study of blood T cell repertoires in COVID-19. In the original workflow: Reference gene primer amplification gave nucleated cell count estimates. Produced via immunoSEQ multiplex PCR; TCRdb's table is partial and in-frame only. That table is the source of V, J and clone size, and D and trimming were worked out from the DNA. The sample lists approximately 180,000 clones, about 87% seen once, with roughly 2.5% in the top ten. The germline V and J ends were trimmed by 0 bases and 8 bases, with 7 bases remaining between them. CDR3 length: 11 residues. Germline V gene data show CDR1 as GTSNPN and CDR2 as SVGIG (reference sequence). In regard to this clone: The sample holds other DNA sequences that translate to the same CDR3.

The sequence came from a man aged 40-50 years with active or convalescent COVID-19. The material sequenced was peripheral blood. V is TRBV30 and J is TRBJ1-1; D unclear. CDR3 residues: CAWSVRGEAFF. The CDR3 nucleotides are TGTGCCTGGAGTGTACGGGGAGAAGCTTTCTTT.